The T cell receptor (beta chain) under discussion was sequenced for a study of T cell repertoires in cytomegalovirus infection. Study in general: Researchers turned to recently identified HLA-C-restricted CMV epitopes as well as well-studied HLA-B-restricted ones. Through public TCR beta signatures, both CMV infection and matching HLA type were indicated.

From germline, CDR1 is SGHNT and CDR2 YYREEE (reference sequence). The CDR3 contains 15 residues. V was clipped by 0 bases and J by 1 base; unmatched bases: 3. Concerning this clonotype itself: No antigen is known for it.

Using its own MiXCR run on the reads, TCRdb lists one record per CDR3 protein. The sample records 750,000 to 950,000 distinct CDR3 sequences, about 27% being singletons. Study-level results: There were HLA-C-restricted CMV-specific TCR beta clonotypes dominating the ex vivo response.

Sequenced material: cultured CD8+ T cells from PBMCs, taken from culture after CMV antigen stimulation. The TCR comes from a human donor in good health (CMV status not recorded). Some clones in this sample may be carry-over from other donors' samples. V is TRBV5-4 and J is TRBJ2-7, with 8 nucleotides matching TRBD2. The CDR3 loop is CASSLAGGGSYEQYF. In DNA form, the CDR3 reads TGTGCCAGCAGCTTGGCCGGGGGGGGATCCTACGAGCAGTACTTC.